This entry is about one T cell receptor (beta chain). What it binds is not known. A much larger clone differs by one base, so this may be a read error. Each sample had at least 6 million PBMCs isolated. These data originate in a study of blood T cells in healthy people across ages. Study-wide results and caveats: Relative to aged donors, long-lived donors carried more naive CD4+ cells and displayed higher diversity. No conclusive comparison of naive versus antigen-experienced cells was possible with unsorted PBMCs.

PCR was performed a second time for roughly 6 to 12 cycles using a sample-barcoded 5' primer and a J-beta primer mix. A minimum of 2.5 million CDR3-containing paired-end reads was obtained for each sample. Each CDR3 protein is one row after TCRdb ran MiXCR on the 5' RACE reads. The sample carries 650,000 to 700,000 distinct CDR3 sequences, around 52% recorded once. This CDR3 is 13 amino acids long. V was clipped by 5 bases and J by 10 bases, with 15 bases between them. This TCR was sampled from a woman older than 75 in good health. Sequencing input: blood. This chain connects TRBV12-3 or TRBV12-4 to TRBJ2-1; D might be TRBD2 (6 bases). CDR3 region: CASSHGGTYEQFF. The CDR3 nucleotides are TGTGCCAGCAGTCACGGGGGTACCTACGAGCAGTTCTTC.